The sequence of this TCR beta chain was determined in a study of tumor-infiltrating lymphocytes in primary liver carcinoma (dated by TCRdb to about 2017). Regarding the complete study: The five patients, three men and two women aged 30 to 69 years, had hepatocellular carcinoma (four) or combined HCC and intrahepatic cholangiocarcinoma (one). The tumors of the five patients were staged as T1-T3 N0M0, with maximum diameters ranging from about 4 to 10 cm. Each sample produced roughly 3.5 to 7.13 million productive TCRbeta reads, and read depth showed no significant difference between tissue types. TCRbeta repertoire sequencing, expression microarrays and whole-exome sequencing were combined in the study across five regions of each liver tumor, with adjacent normal tissue and blood also included. A total of roughly 35 specimens from 5 patients, comprising some 25 tumor regions, 5 adjacent noncancerous liver tissues and 5 peripheral blood samples, were covered by TCRbeta repertoire sequencing. Agilent mRNA microarray profiling was performed on the 25 to 30 tumor region samples to relate TCRbeta repertoire diversity to the local molecular phenotype. Repertoires from technical replicates were highly reproducible, with mean shared-clone rates around 0.89 and correlation coefficients above 0.95.

In the case of this clonotype: The clone's antigen remains unknown. No conserved phenylalanine or tryptophan ends this CDR3, so it is likely a read error.

The CDR3 has 16 amino acids, counting both end residues. Kept here is only the CDR3 DNA, which spans 48 bases and is read in frame from base 1. From a lookup of the germline V gene, CDR1 and CDR2 are SGHAT and FQNNGV. Without any cell sorting, total RNA and DNA were extracted together from around 18-30 mg of bulk tissue using the AllPrep DNA/RNA mini kit. Surgical resection was performed in China between late 2015 and March 2016 on four or five patients with histopathologically diagnosed primary liver carcinoma. At the time of sampling, the patients were treatment-naive and had chronic HBV infection. Each tumor was sampled at five spatially separated regions: the tumor centre plus the superior, inferior, left-lateral and right-lateral poles. According to histology, viable tumor cells made up more than 85% of every tumor sample. Fresh tumor and adjacent tissue pieces were bisected, with one half stored in RNAlater at -80 degrees C and the other half sent for histology.

Broader findings and caveats from the paper: Only about 7-24% of top clones were present in all five regions of a tumor, suggesting spatial heterogeneity of tumor-infiltrating T cells. With just a handful of patients in the study, the authors point out that the findings should be validated in a larger study. Repertoire overlap was higher between tumor regions (mean about 36%) than tumor-adjacent (around 17%) or tumor-blood (approximately 14%) pairs, consistent with antigen-driven expansion. Only the TCR beta chain was sequenced, so true repertoire diversity is likely underestimated because unpaired alpha chains were not captured. Comparison of CD4+ and CD8+ T cell repertoires was precluded by the use of bulk unsorted samples. The top 250 clones accounted for a significantly greater share of the repertoire in tumors than in blood (p = 0.039).

A constant-region primer and ProtoScript II reverse transcriptase were used to reverse-transcribe TCRbeta-specific cDNA from roughly 0.5 ug total RNA. TCRbeta libraries were built with three nested multiplex PCR rounds, a slightly modified ARM-PCR procedure. The first two PCR rounds used multiplex TRBV1-TRBV30 forward primers with a Cbeta reverse primer, each for roughly 11 cycles. A final 25-cycle PCR with Deep VentR polymerase added sample barcodes and Illumina adapters. Before sequencing, amplicons of 200-500 bp were purified from gel using a QIAquick gel extraction kit. An Illumina HiSeq 2500 was used to sequence the TCRbeta amplicons, generating 250-bp paired-end reads. In the source study's methods: Reads were quality-trimmed with Trimmomatic v0.33, and paired reads were merged with FLASH v1.2.11 to recover full CDR3 sequences. MiGEC v1.2.1b assigned V, D and J germline segments to the rearranged TCRbeta sequences. Clonotype statistics, along with Shannon-Wiener diversity indices, were calculated using VDJtools v1.0.0. To cut down on sampling bias, every analysis after diversity analysis relied on just the 250 most abundant clonotypes from each sample. TCRdb passed the public sequencing reads through fastp at Q25 and MiXCR, retaining productive beta sequences. One record per CDR3 amino acid sequence lists the most common genes and DNA. The V and J calls here are based on TCRdb, not the publication. The sample table lists 24,000 or so distinct CDR3 sequences, approximately 71% of them with a count of one. About 31% of the sample rests with the top ten.

This clonotype was obtained from a woman aged 30 to 39 with primary liver carcinoma and hepatitis B virus infection. The sample comprised liver tumor tissue from sampling region 5. In light of the paper, this sample's cell subset or site label describes: tumor region T5, tumor centre. The chain is made from TRBV11-2 and TRBJ2-2; the D gene lacks a confident call. The CDR3 has the sequence CAGSPDPQLSTGELFS. The nucleotides are TGTGCCGGCAGCCCCGATCCCCAATTGAGCACCGGGGAGCTGTTTTCT.